Sequencing of this T cell receptor beta chain was carried out in a study of blood T cell repertoires in COVID-19. Turning to the study itself: Donors in the United States, Italy and Spain gave samples during acute or convalescent COVID-19. Nucleic acid was either cDNA or gDNA, and it came from T cells, B-cell-depleted T cells, or PBMCs.

Trimming removed 5 bases from V and 3 bases from J, with 14 bases in between. Germline CDR1 reads LNHDA; CDR2 reads SQIVND (reference sequence). The CDR3 is 14 amino acids. The protocol was immunoSEQ multiplex PCR, while the TCRdb copy is restricted to in-frame clones and leaves out a portion. The sample has about 180,000 clones; 80% to 90% are singletons. This receptor was obtained from an elderly woman with COVID-19, enrolled during active disease. What was sequenced was peripheral blood. This rearrangement joins TRBV19 to TRBJ2-7; D gene ambiguous. CDR3 in amino acids: CASSPTLGNYEQYF. CDR3 DNA sequence: TGTGCCAGTAGTCCGACATTGGGCAACTACGAGCAGTACTTC.